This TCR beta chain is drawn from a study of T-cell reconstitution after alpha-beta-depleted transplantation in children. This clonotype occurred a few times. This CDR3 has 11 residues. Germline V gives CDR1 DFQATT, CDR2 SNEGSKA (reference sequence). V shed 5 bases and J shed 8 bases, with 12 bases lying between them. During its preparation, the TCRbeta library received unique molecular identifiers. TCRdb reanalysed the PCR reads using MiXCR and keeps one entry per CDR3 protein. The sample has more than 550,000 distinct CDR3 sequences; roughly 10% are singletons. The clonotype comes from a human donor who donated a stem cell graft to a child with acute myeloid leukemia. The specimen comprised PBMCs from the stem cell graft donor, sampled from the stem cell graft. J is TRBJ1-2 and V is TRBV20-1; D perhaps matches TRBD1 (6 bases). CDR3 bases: TGCAGTGCTGGGGGGCAGTCGGGCTACACCTTC. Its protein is CSAGGQSGYTF.